The next 10 T cell receptor beta chains were all read from a single sample in a study of T-cell reconstitution after alpha-beta-depleted transplantation in children. Preparation of the TCRbeta library was carried out with unique molecular identifiers. TCRdb redid the calling of the PCR reads with MiXCR, one entry per CDR3 protein. The sample contains under 250,000 distinct CDR3 sequences, more than 15% of which appear only once. Material: PBMCs, mostly from graft donor cells, obtained 360 days after TCRalphabeta/CD19-depleted stem cell transplant. The receptor source for this set is a male patient aged 2 to 9 who had a stem cell transplant for acute lymphoblastic leukemia, so the T cells may come from the graft donor.

The chain carries TRBV4-3 and TRBJ2-7; D is possibly TRBD2 (5 bases). Trimming shortened V by 5 bases and J by 0 bases, and 11 bases separated the two germline ends. The CDR3 consists of 14 residues. CDR1 LGHNA and CDR2 YSLEER come from the germline V gene. DNA for the CDR3: TGCGCCAGCAGCGAGGGAGCCCACTCCTACGAGCAGTACTTC. It encodes CASSEGAHSYEQYF.

This chain connects TRBV16 to TRBJ2-7; D unclear. The germline CDR1 and CDR2 sequences are KGHSY and FQNENV. This CDR3 contains 15 residues. The ends were cut back, 0 bases at V and 5 bases at J, with 14 bases in the middle. CDR3 DNA: TGTGCCAGCAGCCAATCGGAACCGGTGGCTGACGAGCAGTACTTC. It yields the protein CASSQSEPVADEQYF.

The CDR3 DNA sequence: TGTGCCAGCAGCTTAGCCGAAGGCACAGATACGCAGTATTTT. Its protein product is CASSLAEGTDTQYF. The chain joins TRBV7-9 to TRBJ2-3; unclear D gene. Germline assignment: CDR1 SEHNR and CDR2 FQNEAQ (reference sequence). V gave up 0 bases and J gave up 1 base, with 5 bases separating them. The CDR3 contains 14 residues.

This clonotype was recorded a few times. This chain joins TRBV7-8 and TRBJ1-6; no clear D. V dropped 4 bases and J dropped 8 bases, with 15 bases sitting between them. Germline V gene data show CDR1 as SGHVS and CDR2 as FQNEAQ. This CDR3 has 15 amino acids. The CDR3 protein is CASSSQPAVDSPLHF. CDR3 coding DNA: TGTGCCAGCAGCTCCCAGCCCGCCGTGGATTCACCCCTCCACTTT.

This clonotype was observed a few times. CDR3 protein: CSVVGQGAEETQYF. DNA of the CDR3: TGCAGCGTTGTCGGACAGGGGGCGGAGGAGACCCAGTACTTC. The V call is TRBV29-1, the J call TRBJ2-5, with 11 bases aligning to TRBD1. V lost 4 bases, J lost 5 bases, and 6 bases stayed unmatched. CDR3 size: 14 residues. Germline CDR1 SQVTM, CDR2 ANQGSEA.

This chain links TRBV7-8 with TRBJ2-2, with D perhaps matching TRBD2 (5 bases). The ends were cut back, 5 bases at V and 0 bases at J, with 13 bases in the middle. The germline V gene encodes CDR1 SGHVS and CDR2 FQNEAQ. CDR3 length: 16 residues. This chain's CDR3 is CASSLPGKSNTGELFF. Here the CDR3 DNA reads TGTGCCAGCAGCCTACCCGGGAAATCGAACACCGGGGAGCTGTTTTTT.

The gene calls are TRBV3-1 and TRBJ2-5; D might be TRBD1 (6 bases). This CDR3 is built from 16 residues. Trimming shortened V by 1 base and J by 1 base, and 13 bases separated the two germline ends. The germline V gene encodes CDR1 LGHDT and CDR2 YNNKEL (reference sequence). In DNA form, the CDR3 reads TGTGCCAGCAGCCAAGGGGGGTTGGGGGCCCAAGAGACCCAGTACTTC. Its protein is CASSQGGLGAQETQYF.

This clonotype has a count of ten or more. V usage is TRBV28 and J usage is TRBJ1-2; D is uncertain. V was trimmed by 10 bases and J by 1 base, leaving 10 bases between them. The V gene's germline CDR1 is MDHEN and CDR2 SYDVKM. The CDR3 is made up of 12 amino acids. The CDR3 reads CATSPFNYGYTF. CDR3 coding DNA: TGTGCCACCAGCCCCTTTAACTATGGCTACACCTTC.

This clonotype has more than one count but fewer than ten. The chain joins TRBV12-3 or TRBV12-4 to TRBJ2-1; a possible D gene is TRBD2 (5 bases). CDR3 length equals 16 residues. V lost 7 bases to trimming and J lost 8 bases, with 24 bases between them. The CDR3 region is CASKMGARFPFDEQFF. The CDR3 DNA is TGTGCCAGCAAGATGGGAGCCCGATTTCCCTTCGATGAGCAGTTCTTC.

For the CDR3, the DNA is TGTGCCAGCAGTTTTCTGGGGGCCCATGAGCAGTTCTTC. As protein: CASSFLGAHEQFF. The gene calls are TRBV6-6 and TRBJ2-1; D is perhaps TRBD1 (6 bases). V lost 4 bases and J lost 8, with 12 bases in between. The CDR3 is 13 amino acids. Germline CDR1 and CDR2: MNHNY and SVGAGI (reference sequence).